Below are 30 T cell receptor beta chains sequenced from a single sample in a study of cytomegalovirus exposure and HLA in healthy donors. PCR employed 60 Vbeta and 13 Jbeta primers. Data came from immunoSEQ multiplex PCR; TCRdb stores just in-frame clones and leaves some out. The data hold more than 95,000 clones, with 65% to 80% observed a single time. Sequencing was done on a sample of PBMCs. These receptors originate from an older woman in good health and CMV-seropositive.

V and J are TRBV11-3 and TRBJ1-5; possibly TRBD1 for D (6 bases). Germline CDR1 and CDR2: SGHNT and YENEEA. V was cut by 8 bases and J by 6 bases, with 23 bases left in between. The CDR3 has 16 residues. The CDR3 reads CASGIYREPGGQPQHF. The CDR3 region has the DNA TGTGCCAGCGGGATATACAGGGAGCCGGGGGGTCAGCCCCAGCATTTT.

This clone was recorded only once. This sequence joins TRBV30 and TRBJ2-3; 7 positions agree with TRBD1. Trimming removed 2 bases from V and 2 bases from J; junction bases left unmatched: 7. The germline CDR1 and CDR2 sequences are GTSNPN and SVGIG (reference sequence). This CDR3 has 15 residues. CDR3 DNA sequence: TGTGCCTGGAGTAAAGGCAGGGGGTACACAGATACGCAGTATTTT. Translating gives CAWSKGRGYTDTQYF.

The chain recombines TRBV5-1 with TRBJ2-1, with D tentatively TRBD2 (5 bases). Trimming cost V 3 bases and J 5 bases, with 21 bases left between them. CDR1 and CDR2 from the germline V gene are SGHRS and YFSETQ. The CDR3 sequence is 17 residues long. The CDR3 region has the DNA TGCGCCAGCAGCTCTACTATACGGGGTCTCGTAGACAATGAGCAGTTCTTC. Its protein is CASSSTIRGLVDNEQFF. Filled out from reference TRBV5-1 and TRBJ2-1, the complete variable domain reads KAGVTQTPRYLIKTRGQQVTLSCSPISGHRSVSWYQQTPGQGLQFLFEYFSETQRNKGNFPGRFSGRQFSNSRSEMNVSTLELGDSALYLCASSSTIRGLVDNEQFFGPGTRLTVL.

There are a few counts of this clone. The chain employs TRBV19 and TRBJ2-5; TRBD2 is a possible D gene (6 bases). The end of the DNA is better explained by TRBJ2-7, so the J call may be wrong. Germline lookup yields CDR1 LNHDA and CDR2 SQIVND (reference sequence). The CDR3 is 14 residues long. The CDR3 here is CASSKNRERYEQYF. The CDR3 coding sequence is TGTGCCAGTAGTAAAAACCGGGAGCGCTACGAGCAGTACTTC.

This sequence joins TRBV28 and TRBJ1-4; TRBD1 is a possible D gene (5 bases). This CDR3 has 14 residues. Per the germline V gene, CDR1 is MDHEN and CDR2 is SYDVKM. V was shortened by 6 bases and J by 7 bases, with 15 bases between the two germline ends. The DNA for the CDR3 is TGTGCCAGCAGAACCGGGACTCTACGTGAAAAACTGTTTTTT. It specifies CASRTGTLREKLFF.

V usage is TRBV9 and J usage is TRBJ2-1; 15 bases map to TRBD2. CDR3 size: 17 residues. V trimming: 3 bases; J trimming: 3 bases; junction bases outside the gene matches: 4. CDR1 is SGDLS, CDR2 YYNGEE, per germline. The CDR3 bases are TGTGCCAGCAGCGACGGGACTAGCGGGAGGTTCTACAATGAGCAGTTCTTC. Its protein product is CASSDGTSGRFYNEQFF.

The CDR3 loop reads CASRNRDEQYF. DNA for the CDR3: TGTGCCAGCAGAAATCGGGACGAGCAGTACTTC. This chain links TRBV6-5 with TRBJ2-7; D is unresolved. This CDR3 comprises 11 residues. V gave up 6 bases and J gave up 5 bases, with 8 bases separating them. Germline loops: CDR1 MNHEY, CDR2 SVGAGI.

In this sample, this clone turned up a few times. The chain combines TRBV6-5 with TRBJ2-7, with TRBD2 matching over 9 bases. Germline V gene lookup returns CDR1 MNHEY and CDR2 SVGAGI. The CDR3 is 15 residues long. Trimming at V came to 2 bases and at J to 3 bases, leaving 5 bases not matched to a gene. The CDR3 spells CASSYERGDLYEQYF. The CDR3 DNA sequence: TGTGCCAGCAGTTACGAGCGGGGGGACCTCTACGAGCAGTACTTC.

This clone is medium-sized in the sample. The rearrangement joins TRBV4-2 to TRBJ1-4; D is uncertain. Germline-derived CDR1 and CDR2 are LGHNA and YNFKEQ. The V end lost 4 bases, the J end lost 4 bases, and 10 bases lay between the germline ends. The CDR3 totals 14 residues. The CDR3 sequence is CASSPGAGNEKLFF. The CDR3 nucleotides read TGTGCCAGCAGCCCGGGTGCGGGTAATGAAAAACTGTTTTTT.

As to this clone: Other DNA variants within this sample encode the same CDR3. The chain uses TRBV7-8 and TRBJ2-2, with 9 bases identical to TRBD1. With V trimmed by 8 bases and J by 6 bases, 7 bases remained unmatched. This CDR3 spans 14 amino acids. The germline CDR1 and CDR2 sequences are SGHVS and FQNEAQ. CDR3 sequence reads: CASQRDRDSGELFF. In DNA, the CDR3 is TGTGCCAGCCAAAGGGACAGGGATTCCGGGGAGCTGTTTTTT.

Concerning this clone: Its ends do not fully match the called genes, so a read error is possible. CDR3 in amino acids: CSSSSVPAESTDTQYF. CDR3 nucleotides: TGTTCCAGCAGCTCCGTTCCAGCGGAGAGCACAGATACGCAGTATTTT. The V gene is TRBV7-9, the J gene TRBJ2-3, with D possibly being TRBD2 (5 bases). CDR1 and CDR2 (germline): SEHNR, FQNEAQ (reference sequence). The CDR3 is 16 residues long.

The chain carries TRBV11-3 and TRBJ2-3, with 8 nucleotides matching TRBD2. The CDR3 runs to 18 residues. Germline values: CDR1 SGHNT, CDR2 YENEEA. Losses at the gene ends were 5 bases for V and 0 bases for J; bases not matched to a gene: 13. As DNA, the CDR3 is TGTGCCAGCAGCCCCGGCTGGGCGGGGGGATCAAGCACAGATACGCAGTATTTT. It codes for CASSPGWAGGSSTDTQYF.

The chain joins TRBV9 to TRBJ1-6; D ambiguous. Trimming pared 0 bases from V and 6 bases from J, leaving 7 bases between. Germline CDR1 reads SGDLS; CDR2 reads YYNGEE. The CDR3 spans 14 residues. The CDR3 DNA is TGTGCCAGCAGCGTAGCGACAAGTAATTCACCCCTCCACTTT. It encodes CASSVATSNSPLHF. Together with reference TRBV9 and TRBJ1-6, the CDR3 gives the full variable domain: DSGVTQTPKHLITATGQRVTLRCSPRSGDLSVYWYQQSLDQGLQFLIQYYNGEERAKGNILERFSAQQFPDLHSELNLSSLELGDSALYFCASSVATSNSPLHFGNGTRLTVT.

V and J are TRBV10-3 and TRBJ1-5; tentatively, D is TRBD1 (6 bases). The CDR3 extends over 15 amino acids. Trimming pared 0 bases from V and 5 bases from J, leaving 11 bases between. CDR1 and CDR2 from the germline V gene are ENHRY and SYGVKD. This CDR3 reads CAISESSAGDQPQHF. The DNA for the CDR3 is TGTGCCATCAGTGAGTCGTCGGCAGGGGATCAGCCCCAGCATTTT.

This rearrangement joins TRBV7-6 to TRBJ2-1; the match to TRBD2 covers 11 bases. Germline CDR1 and CDR2: SGHVS and FNYEAQ. V lost 3 bases to trimming and J lost 8 bases; unmatched junction nucleotides: 6. The CDR3 has 15 amino acids. The CDR3 spells CASSFRIAGGHEQFF. CDR3 in DNA: TGTGCCAGCAGCTTTAGGATAGCGGGGGGGCATGAGCAGTTCTTC.

The gene calls are TRBV19 and TRBJ1-5, with D tentatively TRBD1 (5 bases). Germline V gene lookup returns CDR1 LNHDA and CDR2 SQIVND (reference sequence). The CDR3 runs to 15 residues. The germline V and J ends were trimmed by 0 bases and 3 bases, with 9 bases remaining between them. CDR3 protein: CASSIDRANNQPQHF. The CDR3 DNA sequence: TGTGCCAGTAGTATAGACAGGGCAAACAATCAGCCCCAGCATTTT.

J is TRBJ1-4 and V is TRBV5-4; no firm D call. V lost 0 bases and J lost 5, with 8 bases in between. CDR1 is SGHNT, CDR2 YYREEE, per germline (reference sequence). The CDR3 consists of 14 residues. Here the CDR3 reads CASSLGLRNEKLFF. CDR3 coding DNA: TGTGCCAGCAGCTTGGGACTGCGGAATGAAAAACTGTTTTTT.

The chain employs TRBV7-2 and TRBJ1-2; TRBD1 might be the D (5 bases). Germline CDR1 and CDR2: SGHTA and FQGNSA. The CDR3 has 13 residues. The ends were cut back, 5 bases at V and 5 bases at J, with 12 bases in the middle. The DNA for the CDR3 is TGTGCCAGCAGCCCCCCAGGGTGGTATGGCTACACCTTC. It codes for CASSPPGWYGYTF.

This chain connects TRBV5-5 to TRBJ1-4, with D possibly being TRBD1 (6 bases). The germline V gene has CDR1 SGHKS and CDR2 YYEKEE (reference sequence). The CDR3 extends over 16 amino acids. The ends were cut back, 4 bases at V and 3 bases at J, with 16 bases in the middle. The chain's CDR3 is CASSPRVGQANEKLFF. The CDR3 DNA is TGTGCCAGCAGCCCGCGGGTGGGACAAGCTAATGAAAAACTGTTTTTT.

V usage is TRBV6-5 and J usage is TRBJ1-1; D not resolved. CDR1 is MNHEY, CDR2 SVGAGI, per germline. The germline V and J ends were trimmed by 2 bases and 1 base, with 11 bases remaining between them. CDR3 size: 15 residues. The CDR3 region is CASSYSKNQNTEAFF. Here the CDR3 DNA reads TGTGCCAGCAGTTACAGCAAAAATCAGAACACTGAAGCTTTCTTT.

Only a few counts were recorded for this clone. The genes are TRBV2 and TRBJ2-7, with D possibly TRBD2 on 5 matching bases. V was clipped by 8 bases and J by 6 bases, with 17 bases between them. The CDR3 is 13 amino acids. Germline values: CDR1 SNHLY, CDR2 FYNNEI. In DNA, the CDR3 is TGTGCCAGCTGCGTGGGTCCGCGGGCCGAGCAGTACTTC. Translating gives CASCVGPRAEQYF. Using reference TRBV2 and TRBJ2-7 for the parts outside the CDR3, the full variable domain is EPEVTQTPSHQVTQMGQEVILRCVPISNHLYFYWYRQILGQKVEFLVSFYNNEISEKSEIFDDQFSVERPDGSNFTLKIRSTKLEDSAMYFCASCVGPRAEQYFGPGTRLTVT.

The chain joins TRBV5-1 to TRBJ2-5; D is unclear. Germline V gene data show CDR1 as SGHRS and CDR2 as YFSETQ. The CDR3 has 13 amino acids. The V end lost 1 base, the J end lost 3 bases, and 7 bases lay between the germline ends. CDR3 DNA sequence: TGCGCCAGCAGCTTGTGGTCGGAAGAGACCCAGTACTTC. Its protein product is CASSLWSEETQYF.

The gene calls are TRBV10-2 and TRBJ2-6, with TRBD1 identical over 8 bases. The CDR3 covers 17 residues. Germline V lookup: CDR1 WSHSY, CDR2 SAAADI. After removal of 2 bases from V and 4 bases from J, the junction contained 7 bases not matched to a gene. CDR3 bases: TGCGCCAGCAGTGAGAGGCAGGGGGCGAGGGGGGCCAACGTCCTGACTTTC. It yields the protein CASSERQGARGANVLTF.

On this clone: A read error may account for a junction end that differs from germline. The CDR3 protein is CASSTYREPMNSEAFF. DNA for the CDR3: TGTGCCAGCAGCACCTACAGGGAGCCCATGAACAGTGAAGCTTTCTTT. The chain recombines TRBV11-2 with TRBJ1-1; tentatively, D is TRBD1 (6 bases). The CDR3 spans 16 residues. The germline V gene encodes CDR1 SGHAT and CDR2 FQNNGV.

The CDR3 nucleotides read TGTGCCAGCAGCCCGGGGGACAGGGGAATTAACTATGGCTACACCTTC. This gives the protein CASSPGDRGINYGYTF. The chain uses TRBV7-9 and TRBJ1-2, with 10 bases that match TRBD1. The CDR3 has 16 residues. Germline lookup yields CDR1 SEHNR and CDR2 FQNEAQ (reference sequence). Trimming at V came to 5 bases and at J to 1 base, leaving 7 bases not matched to a gene.

The rearrangement uses TRBV11-2 and TRBJ2-5; 8 positions agree with TRBD2. Germline trimming cut 3 bases from V and 5 bases from J; bases unmatched to any gene: 8. The germline V gene has CDR1 SGHAT and CDR2 FQNNGV. This CDR3 region has 15 residues. The CDR3 nucleotides read TGTGCCAGCAGCTTTTACGGGGGGGTTAGTGAGACCCAGTACTTC. As protein: CASSFYGGVSETQYF.

This clone turned up a few times. The genes are TRBV7-2 and TRBJ2-7; D possibly corresponds to TRBD1 (7 bases). Germline CDR1 is SGHTA and CDR2 is FQGNSA. Trimming shortened V by 9 bases and J by 2 bases, and 20 bases separated the two germline ends. The CDR3 contains 15 residues. Here the CDR3 DNA reads TGTGCCAGTTCAAAAAGGGGGGACAGTCCCTACGAGCAGTACTTC. Translating it yields CASSKRGDSPYEQYF.

This rearrangement joins TRBV6-1 to TRBJ1-4; no firm D call. Germline values: CDR1 MNHNS, CDR2 SASEGT. Trimming took 2 bases from V and 7 from J, leaving 11 bases between them. CDR3 size: 14 residues. The CDR3 is CASSEPGMSEKLFF. The CDR3 DNA sequence: TGTGCCAGCAGTGAACCGGGGATGAGTGAAAAACTGTTTTTT.

The chain employs TRBV14 and TRBJ2-1; D perhaps matches TRBD1 (5 bases). The V end lost 1 base, the J end lost 4 bases, and 17 bases lay between the germline ends. The CDR3 is 17 amino acids. The germline gives CDR1 SGHDN, CDR2 FVKESK. The chain's CDR3 is CASSQGPLGQPYNEQFF. The CDR3 nucleotides are TGTGCCAGCAGCCAAGGTCCGTTGGGGCAACCTTACAATGAGCAGTTCTTC.

The gene calls are TRBV11-2 and TRBJ2-5; 9 bases are a match to TRBD2. This CDR3 spans 14 amino acids. V shed 8 bases and J 6 bases; nucleotides not matched to a gene: 10. CDR1 and CDR2 (germline): SGHAT, FQNNGV. The DNA of the CDR3 is TGTGCCAGCTCACCGGCGGGGGGGCCGAAGACCCAGTACTTC. As protein: CASSPAGGPKTQYF.